The rows below give T cell receptor beta chains drawn from one sample of a study of T-cell reconstitution after alpha-beta-depleted transplantation in children. TCRdb processed the PCR reads anew with MiXCR; each CDR3 protein has one entry. Here the sample spans roughly 500,000 distinct CDR3 sequences, around an eighth being singletons. The material sequenced was PBMCs from the stem cell graft donor, taken from the stem cell graft. The receptors were gathered from a human donor who donated a stem cell graft to a child with combined immunodeficiency. Each CDR3 is given with its conserved first and last residue. D genes are given only for firm matches. Clone size is given for some rows only: seen once, a few or many times, or a class if the clone is expanded.

CDR3	DNA	D	V	size	J
CSVEGGTGTEAFF	TGCAGCGTTGAAGGCGGGACAGGGACCGAAGCTTTCTTT	TRBD1	TRBV29-1	-	TRBJ1-1
CASSLVRVGHEQYF	TGTGCCAGCAGCTTAGTTAGGGTTGGTCACGAGCAGTACTTC	-	TRBV7-9	-	TRBJ2-7
CASSERRNQPQHF	TGTGCCAGCAGTGAACGGCGGAATCAGCCCCAGCATTTT	-	TRBV6-1	many	TRBJ1-5
CASSRSRGGGYTF	TGCGCCAGCAGCCGAAGTAGGGGCGGTGGCTACACCTTC	-	TRBV4-3	many	TRBJ1-2
CASSSFHTTTNTGELFF	TGTGCCAGCAGCTCCTTCCACACTACTACGAACACCGGGGAGCTGTTTTTT	-	TRBV13	many	TRBJ2-2
CATSETKYTDTQYF	TGTGCCACCAGTGAAACCAAGTACACAGATACGCAGTATTTT	-	TRBV24-1	-	TRBJ2-3
CASRASGLGRETQYF	TGTGCCAGCAGGGCTAGCGGTCTCGGTCGAGAGACCCAGTACTTC	TRBD2	TRBV2	-	TRBJ2-5
CASSLVQSTYNEQFF	TGTGCCAGCAGCTTGGTGCAGAGCACCTACAATGAGCAGTTCTTC	-	TRBV5-5	few	TRBJ2-1
CASSYDGGLDEQYF	TGTGCCAGCAGTTACGACGGGGGTCTGGACGAGCAGTACTTC	-	TRBV6-5	few	TRBJ2-7
CASSSQRIPSGRGFEQFF	TGTGCCAGCAGCTCCCAGAGGATTCCTAGCGGTCGGGGGTTTGAGCAGTTCTTC	TRBD2	TRBV7-8	-	TRBJ2-1
CASSLQEGQPQHF	TGTGCCAGCTCACTCCAAGAGGGTCAGCCCCAGCATTTT	-	TRBV18	-	TRBJ1-5
CASSQDGTGPQDTQYF	TGCGCCAGCAGCCAAGACGGGACAGGCCCACAAGATACGCAGTATTTT	TRBD1	TRBV4-1	-	TRBJ2-3
CASITSGGPDTQYF	TGTGCCAGCATTACTAGCGGGGGGCCAGATACGCAGTATTTT	TRBD2	TRBV12-3/TRBV12-4	few	TRBJ2-3
CASSPGVTREKLFF	TGTGCCAGCAGCCCGGGGGTCACGAGGGAAAAACTGTTTTTT	-	TRBV7-9	-	TRBJ1-4
CSPRGGTGGIDTQYF	TGCAGTCCCAGAGGGGGGACAGGGGGCATAGATACGCAGTATTTT	TRBD1	TRBV20-1	-	TRBJ2-3
CASSLLGQDYNEQFF	TGTGCCAGCAGCTTATTGGGCCAGGACTACAATGAGCAGTTCTTC	-	TRBV7-9	few	TRBJ2-1
CASSWDLTNAEQFF	TGTGCCAGCAGCTGGGATCTGACCAATGCTGAGCAGTTCTTC	-	TRBV7-2	few	TRBJ2-1
CASSPATGRGTEAFF	TGTGCCAGCAGCCCCGCGACGGGTAGGGGCACTGAAGCTTTCTTT	-	TRBV7-2	many	TRBJ1-1
CASSLEVQGAGAFF	TGTGCCAGCAGTTTAGAGGTCCAGGGAGCGGGAGCTTTCTTT	-	TRBV12-3/TRBV12-4	-	TRBJ1-1
CASSIGTSPGETQYF	TGTGCCAGCAGCATAGGGACTTCCCCTGGGGAGACCCAGTACTTC	-	TRBV9	-	TRBJ2-5
CASSRRASGTGSDEQYF	TGTGCCAGCAGCAGGCGGGCCTCAGGGACAGGCTCCGACGAGCAGTACTTC	TRBD1	TRBV7-2	-	TRBJ2-7
CASSLVSLAGGHQYF	TGTGCCAGCAGCTTAGTTTCGCTAGCGGGAGGGCATCAGTACTTC	TRBD2	TRBV11-3	-	TRBJ2-4
CASSPRSHPGPDTQYF	TGTGCCAGCAGTCCTAGGTCTCACCCAGGCCCAGATACGCAGTATTTT	-	TRBV12-3/TRBV12-4	many	TRBJ2-3
CASSPRGGPVYNEQFF	TGTGCCAGCTCACCAAGAGGGGGCCCGGTCTACAATGAGCAGTTCTTC	TRBD1	TRBV18	-	TRBJ2-1
CASSLGSYETQYF	TGTGCCAGCAGCTTAGGTAGTTACGAGACCCAGTACTTC	-	TRBV7-2	many	TRBJ2-5
CASTLAGTSSYNEQFF	TGTGCCAGCACCTTAGCGGGAACGAGCTCCTACAATGAGCAGTTCTTC	TRBD2	TRBV12-3/TRBV12-4	-	TRBJ2-1
CASSLSGMKWTEAFF	TGCGCCAGCAGCTTGTCGGGGATGAAGTGGACTGAAGCTTTCTTT	-	TRBV5-1	many	TRBJ1-1
CASSPSGGLRSGANVLTF	TGTGCCAGCAGCCCCTCGGGAGGGCTCAGGTCTGGGGCCAACGTCCTGACTTTC	TRBD2	TRBV11-2	few	TRBJ2-6
CAISESIGVGEKLFF	TGTGCCATCAGTGAGTCGATTGGGGTTGGGGAAAAACTGTTTTTT	-	TRBV10-3	-	TRBJ1-4
CSVERMGVGTETYEQYF	TGCAGCGTTGAGAGGATGGGCGTGGGGACCGAGACCTACGAGCAGTACTTC	-	TRBV29-1	many	TRBJ2-7
CASSPRSGYEQYF	TGTGCCAGCAGCCCTAGGTCGGGCTACGAGCAGTACTTC	-	TRBV6-1	-	TRBJ2-7
CASSPETAGMNEQFF	TGTGCCAGCAGTCCCGAAACAGCGGGAATGAATGAGCAGTTCTTC	TRBD2	TRBV12-3/TRBV12-4	many	TRBJ2-1